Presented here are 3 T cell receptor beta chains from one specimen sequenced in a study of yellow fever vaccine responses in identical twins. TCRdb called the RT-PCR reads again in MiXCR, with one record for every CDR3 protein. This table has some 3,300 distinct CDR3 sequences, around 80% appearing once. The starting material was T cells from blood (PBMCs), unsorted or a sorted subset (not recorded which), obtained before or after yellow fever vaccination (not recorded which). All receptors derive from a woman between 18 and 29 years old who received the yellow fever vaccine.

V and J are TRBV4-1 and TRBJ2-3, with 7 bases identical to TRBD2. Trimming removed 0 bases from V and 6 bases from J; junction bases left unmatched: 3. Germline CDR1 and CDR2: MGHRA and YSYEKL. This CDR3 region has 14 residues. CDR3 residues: CASSQDGEGDTQYF. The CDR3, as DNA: TGCGCCAGCAGCCAAGATGGGGAGGGGGATACGCAGTATTTT.

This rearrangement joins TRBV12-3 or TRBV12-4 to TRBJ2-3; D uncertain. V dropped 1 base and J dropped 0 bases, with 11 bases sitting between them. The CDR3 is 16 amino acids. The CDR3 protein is CASSLVSRRSTDTQYF. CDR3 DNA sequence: TGTGCCAGCAGTTTAGTCTCGAGAAGGAGCACAGATACGCAGTATTTT.

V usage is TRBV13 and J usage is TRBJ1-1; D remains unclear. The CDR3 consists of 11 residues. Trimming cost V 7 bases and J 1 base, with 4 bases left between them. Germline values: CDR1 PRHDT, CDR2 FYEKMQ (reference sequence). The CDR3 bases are TGTGCCAGCACCGCGAACACTGAAGCTTTCTTT. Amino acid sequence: CASTANTEAFF.